Here is one T cell receptor beta chain with its context. Making the TCR beta cDNA relied on 5'RACE template switching with UMIs. TCRdb reanalyzed the 5' RACE reads and collapses them to one entry per CDR3 protein, without DNA. The repertoire table contains approximately 460,000 distinct CDR3 sequences. This sample was included in a study of T cells expressing NK-cell markers. CDR1 MNHEY and CDR2 SVGEGT come from the germline V gene. The CDR3 is made up of 15 amino acids. The V and J genes are TRBV6-2 or TRBV6-3 and TRBJ1-6; checking the TCRdb D call of TRBD1 is not possible without DNA. This TCR was recovered from a woman aged 18 to 75 in good health. Sequencing was performed on blood T cells: a sorted CD56 or NKG2C T cell subset, CD4+ or CD8+ T cells, or bulk PBMC T cells (not recorded which). The chain's CDR3 is CASSYSMQGNSPLHF.